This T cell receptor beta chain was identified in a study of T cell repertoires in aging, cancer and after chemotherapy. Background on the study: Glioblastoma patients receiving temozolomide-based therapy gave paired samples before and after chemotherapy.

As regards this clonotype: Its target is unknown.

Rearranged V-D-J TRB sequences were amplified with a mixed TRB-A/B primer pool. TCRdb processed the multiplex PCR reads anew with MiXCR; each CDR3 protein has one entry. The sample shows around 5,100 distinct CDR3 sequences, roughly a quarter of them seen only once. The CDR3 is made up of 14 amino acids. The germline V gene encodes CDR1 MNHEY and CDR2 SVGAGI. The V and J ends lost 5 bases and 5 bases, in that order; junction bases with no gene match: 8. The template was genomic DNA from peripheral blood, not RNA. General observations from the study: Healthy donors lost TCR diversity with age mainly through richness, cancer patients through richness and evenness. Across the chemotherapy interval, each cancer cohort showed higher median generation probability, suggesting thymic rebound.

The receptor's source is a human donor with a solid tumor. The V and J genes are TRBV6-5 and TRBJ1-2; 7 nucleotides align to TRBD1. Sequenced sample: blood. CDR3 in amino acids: CASSGGTASYGYTF. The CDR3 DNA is TGTGCCAGCAGTGGAGGGACAGCCTCTTATGGCTACACCTTC.